The TCR beta chain under discussion was sequenced for a study of CD8 T cells in Susac syndrome. With random hexamers, 0.5 to 1 ug RNA was reverse transcribed. Amplification of TCR beta CDR3 by immunoSEQ multiplex PCR spanned 54 Vbeta and 13 Jbeta. From the immunoSEQ multiplex PCR reads, TCRdb called clonotypes with MiXCR, one entry per CDR3 protein. The sample has about 200,000 distinct CDR3 sequences, around 93% seen once; the top ten hold approximately 0.081%. Sequencing of TCR beta covered CD8+ and CD4+ T cells obtained from blood. Control patients had untreated stable or active relapsing-remitting multiple sclerosis by revised McDonald criteria. FACS enriched CD8+ TEMRA cells, while bulk CD8+ and CD4+ were negatively isolated. J was trimmed by 6 bases and V by 4 bases; bases with no gene match: 17. Germline V CDR1 and CDR2: MNHNS, SASEGT. The CDR3 runs 18 residues.

The sample consisted of CD4+ T cells from PBMCs. The chain links TRBV6-1 to TRBJ2-2, with TRBD1 matching 7 bases. This clonotype was obtained from a human donor with multiple sclerosis. The CDR3 DNA reads TGTGCCAGCAGTGTGGTTCGAACCGGGACAGATCGTGCCGGGGAGCTGTTTTTT. Translation gives CASSVVRTGTDRAGELFF.